The clone carrying this T cell receptor beta chain was counted only a few times. As yet, its antigen is unknown. A primer matching the constant region was used to make TCR beta cDNA from approximately 0.55 ug of total RNA. TCR beta libraries came from three nested multiplex PCR rounds using slightly modified ARM-PCR. Use of TRBV1-TRBV30 forward primers with a C-beta reverse primer characterized the first two PCR rounds, which lasted 10 cycles each. Each CDR3 protein is one row after TCRdb ran MiXCR on the multiplex PCR reads. This sample yields roughly 30,000 distinct CDR3 sequences, of which roughly 77% are seen a single time; more than 30% belongs to the top ten. The CDR3 contains 14 residues. The germline V gene encodes CDR1 GTSNPN and CDR2 SVGIG (reference sequence). The V and J ends lost 2 bases and 14 bases respectively, with 23 bases between them. The data were taken from a study of tumor-infiltrating lymphocytes in primary liver carcinoma. Study-wide findings and caveats: Only about 7-24% of top clones were detected in each of the five tumor regions.

The tissue used was unsorted bulk material of about 19-33 mg. RNA and DNA were co-extracted from it with the AllPrep DNA/RNA mini kit. Each of the tumor samples contained in excess of 80% viable tumor cells. The TCR sequence derives from a woman aged 30 to 39 with primary liver carcinoma and hepatitis B virus infection. What was sequenced was liver tumor tissue from sampling region 3. Subset here: tumor region T3, left-lateral pole. The rearrangement uses TRBV30 and TRBJ2-3; D is perhaps TRBD1 or TRBD2 (5 bases each). In DNA form, the CDR3 reads TGTGCCTGGAGTCCGGGGACGGGCACAGATACACGGTATTTT. It specifies CAWSPGTGTDTRYF.